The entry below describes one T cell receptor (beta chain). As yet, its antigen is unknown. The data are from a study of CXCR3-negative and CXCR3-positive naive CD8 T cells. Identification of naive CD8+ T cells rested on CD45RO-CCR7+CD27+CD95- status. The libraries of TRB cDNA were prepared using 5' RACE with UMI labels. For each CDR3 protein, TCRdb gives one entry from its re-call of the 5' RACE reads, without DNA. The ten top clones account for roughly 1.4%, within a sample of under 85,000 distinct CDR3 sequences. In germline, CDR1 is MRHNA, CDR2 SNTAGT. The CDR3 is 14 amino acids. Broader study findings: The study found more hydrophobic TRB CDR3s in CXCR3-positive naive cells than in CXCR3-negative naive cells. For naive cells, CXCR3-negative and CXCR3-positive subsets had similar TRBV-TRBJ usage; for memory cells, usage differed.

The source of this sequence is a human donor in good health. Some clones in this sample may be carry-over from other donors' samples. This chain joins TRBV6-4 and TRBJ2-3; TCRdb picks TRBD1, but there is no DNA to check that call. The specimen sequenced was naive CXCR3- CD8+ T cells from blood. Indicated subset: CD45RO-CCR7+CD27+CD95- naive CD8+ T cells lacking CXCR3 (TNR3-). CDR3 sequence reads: CASSQAGGTDTQYF.